The clone carrying this TCR beta chain was recorded at least ten times. The sample originates from a study of beta chain features in type 1 diabetes. Every bit of the isolated RNA underwent reverse transcription, so sequencing read expressed TCRB transcripts. TCRdb's table, derived via immunoSEQ multiplex PCR, lists solely in-frame clones and lacks some. Among under 550,000 clones listed, about an eighth were seen once. J was trimmed by 0 bases and V by 2 bases; bases with no gene match: 4. The germline V gene has CDR1 KGHSY and CDR2 FQNENV. The CDR3 is made up of 17 amino acids. This chain uses TRBV16 with TRBJ2-4; 10 bases fit TRBD1. Sequencing used naive CD4+ T cells from blood. The source of this sequence is a woman younger than 35 in good health. The CDR3 protein is CASSQGTGALAKNIQYF. CDR3 bases: TGTGCCAGCAGCCAAGGGACAGGGGCCCTAGCCAAAAACATTCAGTACTTC.